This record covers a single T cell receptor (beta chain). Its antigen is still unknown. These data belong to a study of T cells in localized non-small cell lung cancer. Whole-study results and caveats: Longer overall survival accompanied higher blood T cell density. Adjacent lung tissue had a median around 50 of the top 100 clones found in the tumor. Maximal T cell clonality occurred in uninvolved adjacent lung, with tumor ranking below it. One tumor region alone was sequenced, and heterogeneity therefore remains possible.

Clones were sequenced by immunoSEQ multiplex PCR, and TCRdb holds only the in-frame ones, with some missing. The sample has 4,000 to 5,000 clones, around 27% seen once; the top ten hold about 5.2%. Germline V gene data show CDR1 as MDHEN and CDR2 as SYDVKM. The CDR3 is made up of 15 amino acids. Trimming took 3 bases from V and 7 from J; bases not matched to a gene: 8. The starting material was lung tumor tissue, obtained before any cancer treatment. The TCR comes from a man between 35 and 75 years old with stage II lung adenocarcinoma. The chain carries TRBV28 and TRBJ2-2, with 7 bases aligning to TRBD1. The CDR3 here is CASSLTKGALGELFF. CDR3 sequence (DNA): TGTGCCAGCAGTTTGACTAAGGGGGCCCTCGGGGAGCTGTTTTTT.